These 6 T cell receptor beta chains share one sample of origin, sequenced in a study of cytomegalovirus exposure and HLA in healthy donors. Measured with immunoSEQ multiplex PCR; TCRdb has only the in-frame clones, and not every one. The data show about 150,000 clones, with 85% to 90% seen just once and around 3% held by the top ten. The sequenced sample consisted of PBMCs. The receptors here all came from a man aged 18 to 30 in good health and CMV-seronegative.

This rearrangement joins TRBV7-2 to TRBJ2-1, with D possibly being TRBD1 (6 bases). V was shortened by 1 base and J by 15 bases, with 13 bases between the two germline ends. The V gene's germline CDR1 is SGHTA and CDR2 FQGNSA. The CDR3 extends over 12 amino acids. The CDR3 nucleotides read TGTGCCAGCAGCTTAGAGGCGGGCAGGGGGTTCTTC. Its protein product is CASSLEAGRGFF.

This clone was detected only once. The chain employs TRBV28 and TRBJ2-3; 13 bases fit TRBD2. Germline V lookup: CDR1 MDHEN, CDR2 SYDVKM. CDR3 length equals 16 residues. Germline trimming cut 5 bases from V and 7 bases from J; bases unmatched to any gene: 9. The CDR3, as DNA: TGTGCCAGCAGTCTTGGACTAGCGGGAGCGCATTATACGCAGTATTTT. Translation gives CASSLGLAGAHYTQYF.

CDR3 amino acids: CASSYPNLNGYTF. In DNA, the CDR3 is TGTGCCAGCAGTTACCCCAACTTGAATGGCTACACCTTC. The V gene is TRBV6-7, the J gene TRBJ1-2; no firm D call. TRBV6-7 is annotated as an ORF whose role is uncertain. The CDR3 consists of 13 residues. V was pared by 2 bases and J by 6 bases, with 10 bases between.

This chain links TRBV2 with TRBJ2-5; 8 positions match TRBD1. The germline V gene encodes CDR1 SNHLY and CDR2 FYNNEI. V was clipped by 8 bases and J by 5 bases; unmatched bases: 10. The CDR3 consists of 14 residues. The CDR3 coding sequence is TGTGCCAGCCGCTATCGACAGGGGATGGAGACCCAGTACTTC. It codes for CASRYRQGMETQYF.

This chain connects TRBV19 to TRBJ1-6; 8 nucleotides align to TRBD1. Losses at the gene ends were 4 bases for V and 0 bases for J; bases not matched to a gene: 8. The CDR3 runs 18 residues. Germline V gives CDR1 LNHDA, CDR2 SQIVND (reference sequence). CDR3 region: CASSTPTGANSYNSPLHF. CDR3 DNA sequence: TGTGCCAGTAGTACCCCGACAGGGGCCAACTCCTATAATTCACCCCTCCACTTT.

The chain combines TRBV19 with TRBJ2-7; D unclear. The CDR3 sequence is 14 residues long. Germline V gene data show CDR1 as LNHDA and CDR2 as SQIVND (reference sequence). V lost 6 bases and J lost 5, with 17 bases in between. CDR3 protein: CASSPQWSNNEQYF. The CDR3 DNA is TGTGCCAGTAGCCCTCAATGGTCGAACAACGAGCAGTACTTC. Full variable domain (rest looked up from reference TRBV19 and TRBJ2-7): DGGITQSPKYLFRKEGQNVTLSCEQNLNHDAMYWYRQDPGQGLRLIYYSQIVNDFQKGDIAEGYSVSREKKESFPLTVTSAQKNPTAFYLCASSPQWSNNEQYFGPGTRLTVT.